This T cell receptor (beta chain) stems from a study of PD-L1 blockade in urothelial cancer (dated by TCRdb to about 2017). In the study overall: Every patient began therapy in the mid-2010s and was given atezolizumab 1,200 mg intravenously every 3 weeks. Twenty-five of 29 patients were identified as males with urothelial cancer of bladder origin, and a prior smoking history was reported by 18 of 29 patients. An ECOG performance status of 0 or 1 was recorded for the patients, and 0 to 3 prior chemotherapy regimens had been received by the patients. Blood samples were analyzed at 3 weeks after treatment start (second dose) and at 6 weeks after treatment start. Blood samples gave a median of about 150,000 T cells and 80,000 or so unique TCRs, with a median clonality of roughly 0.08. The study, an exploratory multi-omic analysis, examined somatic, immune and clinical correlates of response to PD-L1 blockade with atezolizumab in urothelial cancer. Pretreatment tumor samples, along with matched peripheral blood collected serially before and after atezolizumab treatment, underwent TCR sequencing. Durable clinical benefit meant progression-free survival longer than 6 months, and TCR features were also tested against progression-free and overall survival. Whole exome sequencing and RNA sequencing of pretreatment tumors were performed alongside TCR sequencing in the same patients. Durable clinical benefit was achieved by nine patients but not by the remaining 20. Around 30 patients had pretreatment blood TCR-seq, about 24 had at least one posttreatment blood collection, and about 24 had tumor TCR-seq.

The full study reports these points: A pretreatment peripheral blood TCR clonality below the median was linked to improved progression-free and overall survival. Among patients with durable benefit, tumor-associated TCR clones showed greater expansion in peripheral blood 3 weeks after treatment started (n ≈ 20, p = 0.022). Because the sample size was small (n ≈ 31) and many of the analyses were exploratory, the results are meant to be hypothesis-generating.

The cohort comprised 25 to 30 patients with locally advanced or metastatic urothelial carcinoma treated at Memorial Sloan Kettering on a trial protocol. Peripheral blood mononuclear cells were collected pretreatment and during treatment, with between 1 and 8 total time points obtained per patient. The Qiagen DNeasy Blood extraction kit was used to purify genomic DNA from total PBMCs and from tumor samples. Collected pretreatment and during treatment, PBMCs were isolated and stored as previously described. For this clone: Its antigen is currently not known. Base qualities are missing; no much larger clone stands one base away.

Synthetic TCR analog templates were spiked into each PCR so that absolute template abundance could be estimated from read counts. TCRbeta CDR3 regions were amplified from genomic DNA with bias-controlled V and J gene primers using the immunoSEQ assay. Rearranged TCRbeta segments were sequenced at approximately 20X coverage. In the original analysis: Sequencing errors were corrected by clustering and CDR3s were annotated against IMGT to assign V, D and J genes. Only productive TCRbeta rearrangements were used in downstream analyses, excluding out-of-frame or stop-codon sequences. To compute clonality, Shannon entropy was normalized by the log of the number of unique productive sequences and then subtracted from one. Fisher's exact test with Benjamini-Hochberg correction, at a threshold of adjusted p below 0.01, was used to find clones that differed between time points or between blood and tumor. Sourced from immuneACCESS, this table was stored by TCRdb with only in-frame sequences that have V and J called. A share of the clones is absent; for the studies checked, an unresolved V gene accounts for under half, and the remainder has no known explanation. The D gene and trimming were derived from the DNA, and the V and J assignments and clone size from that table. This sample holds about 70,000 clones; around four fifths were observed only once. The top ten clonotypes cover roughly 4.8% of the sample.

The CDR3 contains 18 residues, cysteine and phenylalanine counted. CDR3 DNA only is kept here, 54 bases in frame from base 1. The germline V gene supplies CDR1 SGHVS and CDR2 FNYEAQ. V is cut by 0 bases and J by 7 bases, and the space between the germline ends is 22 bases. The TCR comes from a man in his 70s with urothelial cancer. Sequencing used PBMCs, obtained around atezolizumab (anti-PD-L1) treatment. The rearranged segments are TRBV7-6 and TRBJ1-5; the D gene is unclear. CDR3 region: CASSLAVPTEASSQPQHF. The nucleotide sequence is TGTGCCAGCAGCTTAGCTGTCCCCACGGAGGCATCCTCACAGCCCCAGCATTTT.